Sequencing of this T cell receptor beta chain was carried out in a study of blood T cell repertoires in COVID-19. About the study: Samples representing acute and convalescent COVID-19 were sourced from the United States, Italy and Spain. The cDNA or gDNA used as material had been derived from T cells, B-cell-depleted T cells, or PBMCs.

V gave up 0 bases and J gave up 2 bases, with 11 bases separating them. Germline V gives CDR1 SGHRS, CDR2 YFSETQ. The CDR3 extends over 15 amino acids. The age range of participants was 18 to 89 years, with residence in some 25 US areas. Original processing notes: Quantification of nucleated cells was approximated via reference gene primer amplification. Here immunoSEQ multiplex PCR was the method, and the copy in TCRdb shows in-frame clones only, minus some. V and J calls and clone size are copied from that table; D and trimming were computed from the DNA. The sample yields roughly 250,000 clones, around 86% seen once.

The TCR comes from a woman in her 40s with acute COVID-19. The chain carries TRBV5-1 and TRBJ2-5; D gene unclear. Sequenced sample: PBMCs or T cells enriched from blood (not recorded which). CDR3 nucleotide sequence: TGCGCCAGCAGCTTGGTGTTCACAGCACAAGAGACCCAGTACTTC. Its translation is CASSLVFTAQETQYF.